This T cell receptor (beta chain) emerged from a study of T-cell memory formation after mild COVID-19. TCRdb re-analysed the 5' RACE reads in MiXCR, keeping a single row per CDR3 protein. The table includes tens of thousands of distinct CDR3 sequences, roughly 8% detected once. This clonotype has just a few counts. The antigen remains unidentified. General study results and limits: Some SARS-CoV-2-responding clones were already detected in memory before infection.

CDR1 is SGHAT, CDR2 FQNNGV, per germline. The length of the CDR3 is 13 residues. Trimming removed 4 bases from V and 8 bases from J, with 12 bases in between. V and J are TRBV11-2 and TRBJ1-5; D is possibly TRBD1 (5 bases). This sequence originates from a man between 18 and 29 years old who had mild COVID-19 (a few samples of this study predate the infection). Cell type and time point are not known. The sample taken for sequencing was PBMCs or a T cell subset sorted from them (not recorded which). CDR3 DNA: TGTGCCAGCAGCTCCGGGACGGGAGAGCCCCAGCATTTT. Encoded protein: CASSSGTGEPQHF.